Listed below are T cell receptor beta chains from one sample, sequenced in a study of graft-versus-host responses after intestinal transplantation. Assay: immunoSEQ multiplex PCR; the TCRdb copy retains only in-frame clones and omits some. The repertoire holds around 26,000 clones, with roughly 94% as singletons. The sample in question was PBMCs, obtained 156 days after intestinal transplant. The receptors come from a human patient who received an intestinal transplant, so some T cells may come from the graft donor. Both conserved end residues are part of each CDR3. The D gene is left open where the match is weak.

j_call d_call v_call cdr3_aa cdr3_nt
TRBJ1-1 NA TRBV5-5 CASRQLQGPNTEAFF TGTGCCAGCAGACAACTCCAGGGGCCCAACACTGAAGCTTTCTTT
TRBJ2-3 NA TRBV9 CASSVEQGPADTQYF TGTGCCAGCAGCGTGGAACAGGGACCTGCAGATACGCAGTATTTT
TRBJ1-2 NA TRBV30 CAWSGRGRGLYGYTF TGTGCCTGGAGTGGTAGAGGCAGGGGCTTATATGGCTACACCTTC
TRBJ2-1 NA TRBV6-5 CASSGVLESNEQFF TGTGCCAGCAGTGGTGTTCTGGAGTCCAATGAGCAGTTCTTC
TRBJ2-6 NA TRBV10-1 CASSDPRLFYQGGTSGANVLTF TGCGCCAGCAGTGATCCGAGACTGTTTTATCAGGGGGGGACCTCTGGGGCCAACGTCCTGACTTTC
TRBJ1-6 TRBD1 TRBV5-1 CASSSPGTGANNSPLHF TGCGCCAGCAGCTCCCCTGGGACAGGGGCGAATAATTCACCCCTCCACTTT
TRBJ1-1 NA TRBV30 CAWSVGATVAFF TGTGCCTGGAGTGTGGGGGCAACCGTAGCTTTCTTT
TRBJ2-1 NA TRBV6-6 CASSDPQGSNEQFF TGTGCCAGCAGCGACCCACAGGGCAGCAATGAGCAGTTCTTC
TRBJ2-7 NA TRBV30 CAWRRGRYEQYF TGTGCCTGGAGAAGAGGCAGATACGAGCAGTACTTC
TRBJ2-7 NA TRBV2 CASSAGTYEQYF TGTGCCAGCAGTGCGGGGACCTACGAGCAGTACTTC
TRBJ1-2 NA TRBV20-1 CSARGRYGYTF TGCAGTGCTAGGGGGCGGTATGGCTACACCTTC